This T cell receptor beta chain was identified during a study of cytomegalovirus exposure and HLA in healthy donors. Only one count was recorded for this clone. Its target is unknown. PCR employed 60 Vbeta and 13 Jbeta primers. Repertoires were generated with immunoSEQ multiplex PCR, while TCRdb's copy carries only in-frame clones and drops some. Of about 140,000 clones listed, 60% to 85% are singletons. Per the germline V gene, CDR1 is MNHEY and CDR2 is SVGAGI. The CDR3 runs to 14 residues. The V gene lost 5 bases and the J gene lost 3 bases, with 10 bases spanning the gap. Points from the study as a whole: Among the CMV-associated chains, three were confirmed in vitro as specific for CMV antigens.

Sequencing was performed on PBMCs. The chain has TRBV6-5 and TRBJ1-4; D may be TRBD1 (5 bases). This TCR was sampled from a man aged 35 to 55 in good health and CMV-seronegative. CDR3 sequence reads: CASSRTLSNEKLFF. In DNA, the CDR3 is TGTGCCAGCAGTCGGACACTTTCTAATGAAAAACTGTTTTTT.